This TCR beta chain was captured by sequencing in a study of breast tumors, draining lymph nodes, adjacent tissues. Points from the study as a whole: Luminal-like breast cancer showed significantly greater tumor-nontumor repertoire similarity than basal-like breast cancer did.

Axillary draining lymph nodes of breast cancer patients supplied the node samples. As regards this clonotype: Its antigen remains unidentified. This may be a read error, as it is one base from a much larger clone.

Looked up from germline, CDR1 is DFQATT and CDR2 is SNEGSKA (reference sequence). The CDR3 is made up of 14 amino acids. The trim removed 4 bases at V and 5 bases at J, leaving 7 bases unmatched. TCRdb analysed the multiplex PCR reads with MiXCR anew, one entry per CDR3 protein. The table has approximately 130,000 distinct CDR3 sequences, 20% to 25% seen once. Material: axillary lymph node tissue. This TCR derives from a female donor with breast cancer. Some clones in this sample may be carry-over from other donors' samples. V and J are TRBV20-1 and TRBJ1-5; 8 bases line up with TRBD1. Here the CDR3 DNA reads TGCAGTGCTACGGGACAGGACTTTTATCAGCCCCAGCATTTT. The encoded protein is CSATGQDFYQPQHF.